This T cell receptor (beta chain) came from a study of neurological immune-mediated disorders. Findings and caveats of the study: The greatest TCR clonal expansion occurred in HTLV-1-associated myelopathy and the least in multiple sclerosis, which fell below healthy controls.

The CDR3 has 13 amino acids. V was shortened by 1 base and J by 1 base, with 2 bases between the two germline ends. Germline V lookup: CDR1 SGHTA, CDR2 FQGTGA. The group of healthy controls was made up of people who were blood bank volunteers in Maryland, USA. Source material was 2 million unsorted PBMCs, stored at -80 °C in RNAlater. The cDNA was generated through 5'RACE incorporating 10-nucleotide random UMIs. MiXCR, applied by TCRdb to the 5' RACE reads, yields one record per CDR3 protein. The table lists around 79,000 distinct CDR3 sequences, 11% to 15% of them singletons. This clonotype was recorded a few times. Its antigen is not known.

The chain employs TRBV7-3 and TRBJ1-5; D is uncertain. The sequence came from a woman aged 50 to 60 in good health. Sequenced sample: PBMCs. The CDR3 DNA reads TGTGCCAGCAGCTTAAGCAGCAATCAGCCCCAGCATTTT. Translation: CASSLSSNQPQHF.